This T cell receptor beta chain is from a study of blood T cell repertoires in COVID-19. The protocol was immunoSEQ multiplex PCR, while the TCRdb copy is restricted to in-frame clones and leaves out a portion. The table lists some 180,000 clones, 88% of them singletons. The CDR3 sequence is 19 residues long. CDR1 MGHRA and CDR2 YSYEKL come from the germline V gene. The ends lost 4 bases at V and 0 bases at J; junction bases unmatched: 12. This receptor was taken from a man aged 50 or older who had recovered from COVID-19. The chain uses TRBV4-1 and TRBJ2-5; 12 bases fit TRBD2. Sequencing used peripheral blood. The CDR3 protein is CASSLRTSGTTNYQETQYF. The CDR3 nucleotides read TGCGCCAGCAGCCTGAGGACTAGCGGGACAACAAACTACCAAGAGACCCAGTACTTC.